The 4 T cell receptor beta chains listed next were all sequenced from one sample in a study of blood T cell repertoires in COVID-19. The table came from immunoSEQ multiplex PCR; TCRdb's copy has only in-frame clones and leaves some out. The profile covers about 320,000 clones, with 65% to 90% appearing a single time and less than 11% taken by the ten largest. The sample was PBMCs or T cells enriched from blood (not recorded which). Receptor source: a woman between 18 and 29 years old who had recovered from COVID-19.

This rearrangement joins TRBV9 to TRBJ2-3, with 9 bases lining up with TRBD2. This CDR3 is 17 amino acids long. V lost 6 bases, J lost 0 bases, and 11 bases stayed unmatched. Per the germline V gene, CDR1 is SGDLS and CDR2 is YYNGEE. CDR3 loop: CASTEASGALSTDTQYF. CDR3 in DNA: TGTGCCAGCACGGAGGCTAGCGGGGCCCTTAGCACAGATACGCAGTATTTT.

This sequence joins TRBV28 and TRBJ1-4; D is possibly TRBD1 (5 bases). CDR3 length: 13 amino acids. Germline V gene lookup returns CDR1 MDHEN and CDR2 SYDVKM. Trimming took off 5 bases at V and 4 bases at J, with 8 bases between the two ends. The CDR3, as DNA: TGTGCCAGCAGTGACAGTGTTAATGAAAAACTGTTTTTT. Amino acids: CASSDSVNEKLFF.

V usage is TRBV2 and J usage is TRBJ1-4; TRBD1 might be the D (5 bases). V shed 3 bases and J shed 8 bases, with 16 bases lying between them. CDR1 and CDR2 (germline): SNHLY, FYNNEI. The CDR3 loop spans 15 amino acids. The DNA of the CDR3 is TGTGCCAGCAGTGATCGGGGGGGGTTCGGAGAAAAACTGTTTTTT. The encoded protein is CASSDRGGFGEKLFF.

V and J are TRBV5-1 and TRBJ1-1, with D unresolved. Germline CDR1 SGHRS, CDR2 YFSETQ. The CDR3 spans 14 residues. The V and J ends lost 5 bases and 5 bases respectively, with 16 bases between them. The CDR3 nucleotides read TGCGCCAGCAGATCCGGGGATGAGTTGACTGAAGCTTTCTTT. Translating it yields CASRSGDELTEAFF. The full variable domain, with the rest looked up from reference TRBV5-1 and TRBJ1-1, is KAGVTQTPRYLIKTRGQQVTLSCSPISGHRSVSWYQQTPGQGLQFLFEYFSETQRNKGNFPGRFSGRQFSNSRSEMNVSTLELGDSALYLCASRSGDELTEAFFGQGTRLTVV.